This record covers a single TCR beta chain. This CDR3 is built from 15 residues. V was clipped by 2 bases and J by 5 bases, with 15 bases between them. The germline V gene has CDR1 MNHEY and CDR2 SVGEGT. This sample was included in a study of blood T cell repertoires in COVID-19. The wider study: Researchers got acute and convalescent COVID-19 samples from the United States, Italy and Spain. From T cells, B-cell-depleted T cells, or PBMCs came the material, which was cDNA or gDNA.

Per the original data handling: Amplification from reference gene primers served as the basis for estimated nucleated cell counts. The repertoire was sequenced with immunoSEQ multiplex PCR; TCRdb's copy has only in-frame clones and lacks some. For V, J and clone size, that table is used; D and trimming come from the DNA. The sample has almost 70,000 clones; roughly 80% are singletons. The sequence came from a man aged 55 to 70 with acute or convalescent COVID-19. The V gene is TRBV6-2 or TRBV6-3, the J gene TRBJ2-5; D is perhaps TRBD2 (7 bases). The material sequenced was peripheral blood. The CDR3 sequence is CASSYAGAPGETQYF. CDR3 coding DNA: TGTGCCAGCAGTTACGCGGGGGCCCCGGGGGAGACCCAGTACTTC.